The source of this TCR beta chain is a study of cytomegalovirus exposure and HLA in healthy donors. Study-level points and caveats: Later work found most CMV-associated TCR beta chains apparently HLA-restricted. Researchers reportedly found TCR beta sequences accurately predicted most subjects' HLA-A and HLA-B alleles.

The trim removed 6 bases at V and 8 bases at J, leaving 6 bases unmatched. This CDR3 is 15 amino acids long. The germline gives CDR1 ENHRY, CDR2 SYGVKD. Concerning this clone itself: Its antigen is undetermined.

Both 60 Vbeta primers and 13 Jbeta primers went into the PCR. The repertoire was sequenced with immunoSEQ multiplex PCR; TCRdb's copy has only in-frame clones and lacks some. The data contain over 90,000 clones, nearly 65% of them seen just once; the ten biggest clones take up less than 5%. The V and J genes are TRBV10-3 and TRBJ2-1; 14 bases match TRBD2. The receptor comes from a human donor in good health. The sample consisted of PBMCs. CDR3 protein: CAIRAGTSGSDEQFF. The DNA for the CDR3 is TGTGCCATCAGGGCCGGGACTAGCGGGAGTGATGAGCAGTTCTTC.